The rows below give T cell receptor beta chains drawn from one sample of a study of shared clonotypes between healthy human individuals. The repertoire was sequenced with immunoSEQ multiplex PCR; TCRdb's copy has only in-frame clones and lacks some. This table has millions of clones, 85% to 95% appearing once. Sequenced input: naive CD4+ T cells from PBMCs. The receptor set was obtained from a man younger than 35 in good health. Some clones in this sample may be carry-over from other donors' samples. Each CDR3 is given with its conserved first and last residue. D genes are given only for firm matches. Only some rows state a clone size, as once, few, many or a class for expanded clones.

J,D,size,V,DNA,CDR3
TRBJ2-6,NA,NA,TRBV28,TGTGCCAGCAGTGAACCGCCGACCGAATCTGGGGCCAACGTCCTGACTTTC,CASSEPPTESGANVLTF
TRBJ1-2,TRBD1,NA,TRBV28,TGTGCCAGCATTCCACAGGGGCCAGGGAGAGGTTACACCTTC,CASIPQGPGRGYTF
TRBJ2-7,TRBD1,NA,TRBV7-2,TGTGCCAGCAGTTCAATCCCAGGGGGCTCCTACGAGCAGTACTTC,CASSSIPGGSYEQYF
TRBJ2-7,NA,NA,TRBV5-1,TGCGCCAGCAGCACTTCAGGGGTCGGGCAGTACTTC,CASSTSGVGQYF
TRBJ2-7,TRBD1,NA,TRBV6-5,TGTGCCAGCAGTTATTCCGGGACAGGGGAATGGGAGCAGTACTTC,CASSYSGTGEWEQYF
TRBJ2-5,NA,NA,TRBV9,NA,CASSSSGRGSETQYF
TRBJ2-1,NA,NA,TRBV7-9,TGTGCCAGCAGCTTAGAGAGGGGGGGTGAGCAGTTCTTC,CASSLERGGEQFF
TRBJ1-3,NA,NA,TRBV7-9,TGTGCCAGCAGCCCACAGAGGGCTTCTGGAAACACCATATATTTT,CASSPQRASGNTIYF
TRBJ1-5,TRBD1,NA,TRBV6-6,TGTGCCAGCAGTTCCGGACAGGGGACCAATCAGCCCCAGCATTTT,CASSSGQGTNQPQHF
TRBJ1-5,NA,few,TRBV19,TGTGCCAGTAGTATAGTCTGGCAGCCCAATCAGCCCCAGCATTTT,CASSIVWQPNQPQHF
TRBJ1-5,NA,NA,TRBV2,TGTGCCAGCAGTCAGAACACCAATCAGCCCCAGCATTTT,CASSQNTNQPQHF
TRBJ2-7,TRBD1,NA,TRBV2,TGTGCCAGCAGCCTGACAGGGGGCGGATACGAGCAGTACTTC,CASSLTGGGYEQYF
TRBJ2-2,NA,NA,TRBV4-3,TGCGCCAGCAGCCGCGGTCAGGGCGGTTGGATGGCCGGGGAGCTGTTTTTT,CASSRGQGGWMAGELFF
TRBJ2-5,NA,NA,TRBV7-6,TGTGCCACCGGGGCAGGGACCCAAGAGACCCAGTACTTC,CATGAGTQETQYF
TRBJ2-6,NA,NA,TRBV7-3,TGTGCCAGCAGCTTATTCTTGGTGTCTGGGGCCAACGTCCTGACTTTC,CASSLFLVSGANVLTF
TRBJ2-2,TRBD2,NA,TRBV10-1,TGCGCCAGCAGCCCGGGACTAGCGGCCGGGGAGCTGTTTTTT,CASSPGLAAGELFF
TRBJ2-7,TRBD2,few,TRBV27,TGTGCCAGCAGTTCTAGCGGGACTGCCTACGAGCAGTACTTC,CASSSSGTAYEQYF
TRBJ2-1,TRBD2,NA,TRBV5-1,TGCGCCAGCAGCCTCACCGGGACTAGCGGCAACAATGAGCAGTTCTTC,CASSLTGTSGNNEQFF
TRBJ1-3,TRBD1,NA,TRBV25-1,TGTGCCAGCAGTGAATGGGGACAGGTTCCCGGAAACACCATATATTTT,CASSEWGQVPGNTIYF
TRBJ1-5,NA,NA,TRBV18,TGTGCCAGCTCACCGACGGGGTGGAGGGGGATGAGCAATCAGCCCCAGCATTTT,CASSPTGWRGMSNQPQHF
TRBJ2-2,NA,NA,TRBV5-1,TGCGCCAGCAGCTTGGAGTCCGCTACCGGGGAGCTGTTTTTT,CASSLESATGELFF
TRBJ1-2,NA,NA,TRBV10-3,TGTGCCATCAGCCCCGGGACATTTTATGGCTACACCTTC,CAISPGTFYGYTF
TRBJ1-5,TRBD1,NA,TRBV18,TGTGCCAGCTCACCAGGGACAGCCAGCGGCAATCAGCCCCAGCATTTT,CASSPGTASGNQPQHF
TRBJ2-1,TRBD2,NA,TRBV5-4,TGTGCCAGCAGCTTTTTAGCGGGAGATTCCTACAATGAGCAGTTCTTC,CASSFLAGDSYNEQFF
TRBJ1-3,TRBD1,NA,TRBV5-1,TGCGCCAGCAGCTGGGGGACAGGGTCTGGAAACACCATATATTTT,CASSWGTGSGNTIYF
TRBJ2-5,NA,once,TRBV5-1,TGCGCCAGCAGCTTGGGACAGGGAGGACAAGAGACCCAGTACTTC,CASSLGQGGQETQYF
TRBJ1-1,NA,NA,TRBV18,TGTGCCAGCTCACCGACGCGGATAACTGAAGCTTTCTTT,CASSPTRITEAFF
TRBJ2-5,NA,once,TRBV5-1,TGCGCCAGCAGCTCTCGAGGCCCGGAACAAGAGACCCAGTACTTC,CASSSRGPEQETQYF
TRBJ1-5,NA,NA,TRBV6-1,TGTGCCAGCAGTCAAGACAGCCTTAATCAGCCCCAGCATTTT,CASSQDSLNQPQHF
TRBJ1-5,NA,NA,TRBV6-6,TGTGCCAGCACTTCCCGGATGGGGGCCGATCAGCCCCAGCATTTT,CASTSRMGADQPQHF
TRBJ2-2,NA,NA,TRBV27,TGTGCCAGCAGCCTCTCGAAAAGGCAGGTCCGGAAGCTGTTTTTT,CASSLSKRQVRKLFF
TRBJ2-7,NA,NA,TRBV19,TGTGCCAGTAGTATTTCAGGGGCCTACGAGCAGTACTTC,CASSISGAYEQYF
TRBJ2-1,TRBD2,once,TRBV25-1,TGTGCCAGCAGTGAAACCCCCGGGACTAGCGGGGGGAATGAGCAGTTCTTC,CASSETPGTSGGNEQFF
TRBJ2-1,TRBD2,NA,TRBV7-2,TGTGCCAGCAGCCTGGGACTAGCGGGAGTCGAGCAGTTCTTC,CASSLGLAGVEQFF
TRBJ1-1,NA,NA,TRBV7-3,TGTGCCAGCACCCTACAGGGCACGAACACTGAAGCTTTCTTT,CASTLQGTNTEAFF
TRBJ2-2,TRBD2,NA,TRBV18,TGTGCCAGCTCACCTTCGCTAGCGGGAGGCACCGGGGAGCTGTTTTTT,CASSPSLAGGTGELFF
TRBJ1-3,NA,NA,TRBV4-3,TGCGCCAGCAGCCAAGGGAGGACAGTGTGGAGAAACACCATATATTTT,CASSQGRTVWRNTIYF
TRBJ2-7,TRBD2,NA,TRBV28,TGTGCCAGCAGTTTAACTAGCGGGAGGGTCCACGAGCAGTACTTC,CASSLTSGRVHEQYF
TRBJ2-7,NA,NA,TRBV9,TGTGCCAGCAGCCCCAAGAGGCAGACTGTGATCTACGAGCAGTACTTC,CASSPKRQTVIYEQYF
TRBJ1-2,NA,NA,TRBV7-2,TGTGCCAGCAGCTTAGAAGGGAGGAGCTATGGCTACACCTTC,CASSLEGRSYGYTF
TRBJ1-1,NA,NA,TRBV5-4,TGTGCCAGCAGCTTGGATAGGATTGGTTCTGAAGCTTTCTTT,CASSLDRIGSEAFF
TRBJ1-1,TRBD1,NA,TRBV9,TGTGCCAGCAGCGCCTCGGGACAGGGTAGAGGGACTGAAGCTTTCTTT,CASSASGQGRGTEAFF
TRBJ1-1,NA,NA,TRBV5-4,TGTGCCAGCAGCTTTCGAAATCCGGGTGGGGGCACTGAAGCTTTCTTT,CASSFRNPGGGTEAFF
TRBJ2-7,NA,NA,TRBV28,TGTGCCAGCAGTTTCCAAGGGTCGGGGGCCTACGAGCAGTACTTC,CASSFQGSGAYEQYF
TRBJ1-5,TRBD1,once,TRBV28,TGTGCCAGTCAAACAGGGGGCTGGGGCAATCAGCCCCAGCATTTT,CASQTGGWGNQPQHF
TRBJ2-7,NA,NA,TRBV6-5,TGTGCCAGCAGTTATCTCGGACGGGAGCAGTACTTC,CASSYLGREQYF
TRBJ2-1,NA,NA,TRBV5-1,TGCGCCAGCAGCTTGATACAGCCCTTGGCCTACAATGAGCAGTTCTTC,CASSLIQPLAYNEQFF
TRBJ2-5,TRBD1,once,TRBV7-9,TGTGCCAGCAGCCTCCGGGACAGGGGACAAGAGACCCAGTACTTC,CASSLRDRGQETQYF
TRBJ2-2,NA,NA,TRBV15,TGTGCCACCAGCAGAGATCACGCGAACCAGTATGAGGAGCTGTTTTTT,CATSRDHANQYEELFF
TRBJ1-1,NA,NA,TRBV5-4,TGTGCCAGCAGCTCACCCGGTAGGGCTGCTTTCTTT,CASSSPGRAAFF
TRBJ2-3,NA,NA,TRBV6-5,TGTGCCAGCACCGGCGGGGCGAGCACAGATACGCAGTATTTT,CASTGGASTDTQYF
TRBJ2-3,NA,NA,TRBV27,TGTGCCAGCAGTCGCCTTGGGACAACTGGAGGAGATACGCAGTATTTT,CASSRLGTTGGDTQYF
TRBJ2-5,TRBD2,NA,TRBV9,TGTGCCAGCAGCCCCAGGAGCGGGAGGGAGGAGACCCAGTACTTC,CASSPRSGREETQYF
TRBJ2-1,NA,NA,TRBV7-6,TGTGCCAGCAGCCACAGGACGGGCTATGAGCAGTTCTTC,CASSHRTGYEQFF
TRBJ2-5,NA,NA,TRBV7-9,TGTGCCAGCAGCGCATCCGGGACCCTCCTTAAGGGGACCCAGTACTTC,CASSASGTLLKGTQYF
TRBJ2-2,TRBD1,NA,TRBV19,TGTGCCAGTAGTATAACGGACAGGGACGGCGGGGAGCTGTTTTTT,CASSITDRDGGELFF
TRBJ2-5,NA,NA,TRBV27,TGTGCCAGGATGGGGAGGGGGAAGACCCAGTACTTC,CARMGRGKTQYF
TRBJ1-4,TRBD1,NA,TRBV7-9,TGTGCCAGCAGCACGGGACAGGGAAATGAAAAACTGTTTTTT,CASSTGQGNEKLFF
TRBJ2-1,TRBD2,NA,TRBV9,TGTGCCAGCAGCAATCAGCGGGAGGGCGGGAATGAGCAGTTCTTC,CASSNQREGGNEQFF